What follows are 22 T cell receptor beta chains derived from one specimen sequenced in a study of cytomegalovirus exposure and HLA in healthy donors. The PCR had 60 Vbeta and 13 Jbeta primers. The assay was immunoSEQ multiplex PCR, and TCRdb's table has in-frame clones only and misses some. The listing contains more than 100,000 clones. Sequenced sample: PBMCs. These receptors all stem from a man between 18 and 35 years old in good health and CMV-seronegative.

The genes are TRBV7-9 and TRBJ1-1; TRBD1 is a possible D gene (6 bases). CDR1 is SEHNR and CDR2 is FQNEAQ in the germline V gene (reference sequence). The CDR3 is made up of 14 amino acids. V was shortened by 3 bases and J by 4 bases, with 12 bases between the two germline ends. The DNA for the CDR3 is TGTGCCAGCAGCTTCGACAGGCGGACCACTGAAGCTTTCTTT. It yields the protein CASSFDRRTTEAFF.

The gene calls are TRBV4-1 and TRBJ1-5; D not resolved. Germline loops: CDR1 MGHRA, CDR2 YSYEKL. The CDR3 has 15 residues. The ends were cut back, 0 bases at V and 4 bases at J, with 10 bases in the middle. The CDR3 loop reads CASSQDPDGNQPQHF. The CDR3 DNA reads as TGCGCCAGCAGCCAAGATCCCGACGGGAATCAGCCCCAGCATTTT.

The CDR3 DNA sequence: TGTGCCAGCAGCTTAGGGGTCCCCACGGGGAACACTGAAGCTTTCTTT. Its protein is CASSLGVPTGNTEAFF. The chain links TRBV7-9 to TRBJ1-1; D gene unclear. This CDR3 spans 16 amino acids. The V gene lost 1 base and the J gene lost 1 base, with 13 bases spanning the gap. CDR1 and CDR2 from the germline V gene are SEHNR and FQNEAQ (reference sequence).

V is TRBV28 and J is TRBJ1-3, with TRBD1 as a possible D gene (5 bases). Per germline, CDR1 MDHEN and CDR2 SYDVKM. CDR3 length: 15 amino acids. Trimming left V 5 bases short and J 0 bases short, with 11 bases between. CDR3 DNA: TGTGCCAGCAGTGGGACGGGGGGCTCTGGAAACACCATATATTTT. Encoded protein: CASSGTGGSGNTIYF.

The rearrangement uses TRBV5-1 and TRBJ2-2, with D unresolved. CDR1 SGHRS and CDR2 YFSETQ come from the germline V gene. The CDR3 contains 14 residues. Trimming shortened V by 4 bases and J by 1 base, and 8 bases separated the two germline ends. The CDR3 region is CASSPRLNTGELFF. CDR3 nucleotide sequence: TGCGCCAGCAGCCCCAGGCTGAACACCGGGGAGCTGTTTTTT.

The CDR3 DNA sequence: TGTGCCAGCTCACCACCGGGGGCGGACACTGAAGCTTTCTTT. It encodes CASSPPGADTEAFF. This sequence joins TRBV18 and TRBJ1-1; a weak D match, TRBD1 (6 bases). V shed 0 bases and J shed 3 bases, with 8 bases lying between them. Germline lookup yields CDR1 KGHSH and CDR2 LQKENI. The CDR3 sequence is 14 residues long.

This CDR3 is CASSVRDRGLNTEAFF. DNA of the CDR3: TGTGCCAGCAGTGTCCGGGACAGGGGTTTGAACACTGAAGCTTTCTTT. The rearrangement links TRBV6-1 to TRBJ1-1; TRBD1 aligns across 10 bases. The CDR3 sequence is 16 residues long. J lost 0 bases, V lost 4 bases, and 5 bases had no gene match. The germline CDR1 and CDR2 sequences are MNHNS and SASEGT.

This chain connects TRBV6-5 to TRBJ2-7, with D tentatively TRBD1 (6 bases). In germline, CDR1 is MNHEY, CDR2 SVGAGI. V lost 8 bases, J lost 3 bases, and 11 bases lay in between. The CDR3 has 12 amino acids. This chain's CDR3 is CASGQTYYEQYF. CDR3 coding DNA: TGTGCCAGCGGACAGACCTACTACGAGCAGTACTTC.

The chain couples TRBV7-6 to TRBJ1-2; TRBD1 is a possible D gene (5 bases). There are 16 residues in the CDR3. V lost 1 base and J 0 bases, leaving 12 bases between the germline ends. Germline CDR1 SGHVS, CDR2 FNYEAQ. CDR3 nucleotides: TGTGCCAGCAGCTTAGGAGGGGCGGGAACTAACTATGGCTACACCTTC. This codes for CASSLGGAGTNYGYTF. The whole variable domain, filled in from reference TRBV7-6 and TRBJ1-2, reads GAGVSQSPRYKVTKRGQDVALRCDPISGHVSLYWYRQALGQGPEFLTYFNYEAQQDKSGLPNDRFSAERPEGSISTLTIQRTEQRDSAMYRCASSLGGAGTNYGYTFGSGTRLTVV.

In regard to this clone: Relative to the germline gene, one junction end is altered; a read error may explain this. This chain uses TRBV5-6 with TRBJ2-7, with 8 bases identical to TRBD1. This CDR3 has 16 residues. Germline CDR1 SGHDT, CDR2 YYEEEE. As DNA, the CDR3 is TGTGCCAGCAGTTTGGGCGGACAGGGAGTTAACTACGAGCAGTACTTC. Protein sequence: CASSLGGQGVNYEQYF.

The rearrangement links TRBV28 to TRBJ1-5; the D gene is possibly TRBD1 (6 bases). CDR1 MDHEN and CDR2 SYDVKM come from the germline V gene. CDR3 size: 13 residues. The V end lost 9 bases, the J end lost 0 bases, and 9 bases lay between the germline ends. The CDR3 reads CARAGDSNQPQHF. The CDR3 region has the DNA TGTGCCAGGGCAGGGGATAGCAATCAGCCCCAGCATTTT.

The chain joins TRBV5-1 to TRBJ2-3; 7 nucleotides agree with TRBD1. This CDR3 spans 15 amino acids. Germline CDR1 reads SGHRS; CDR2 reads YFSETQ. J was trimmed by 10 bases and V by 0 bases; bases with no gene match: 11. This CDR3 is CASSLGQGRPNAQYF. The CDR3 DNA is TGCGCCAGCAGCTTGGGACAGGGAAGGCCCAATGCGCAGTATTTT.

CDR3 amino acids: CSVQGTVTYEQYF. The CDR3 bases are TGCAGCGTTCAAGGGACAGTTACCTACGAGCAGTACTTC. The chain joins TRBV29-1 to TRBJ2-5; TRBD1 matches 7 bases. The J call may not be correct, given that the DNA end is closer to TRBJ2-7. Germline CDR1 is SQVTM and CDR2 is ANQGSEA. This CDR3 has 13 amino acids.

The CDR3 nucleotides read TGTGCCAGCAGCGGGGACAGGCCCTATGGCTACACCTTC. Protein: CASSGDRPYGYTF. This sequence joins TRBV9 and TRBJ1-2; 8 nucleotides match TRBD1. In germline, CDR1 is SGDLS, CDR2 YYNGEE. Trimming removed 3 bases from V and 4 bases from J; junction bases left unmatched: 2. The CDR3 is 13 amino acids. Based on the CDR3 plus reference TRBV9 and TRBJ1-2, the full variable domain is DSGVTQTPKHLITATGQRVTLRCSPRSGDLSVYWYQQSLDQGLQFLIQYYNGEERAKGNILERFSAQQFPDLHSELNLSSLELGDSALYFCASSGDRPYGYTFGSGTRLTVV.

The chain has TRBV18 and TRBJ2-3; 7 nucleotides match TRBD2. V lost 5 bases, J lost 0 bases, and 8 bases stayed unmatched. The CDR3 sequence is 16 residues long. Germline CDR1 reads KGHSH; CDR2 reads LQKENI. CDR3 DNA sequence: TGTGCCAGCTCAAGTTCAGCGGGACGTAGCACAGATACGCAGTATTTT. Amino acids: CASSSSAGRSTDTQYF.

The chain is built from TRBV27 and TRBJ2-7; 7 bases line up with TRBD2. J was trimmed by 3 bases and V by 5 bases; bases with no gene match: 7. This CDR3 is 14 amino acids long. Germline CDR1 and CDR2: MNHEY and SMNVEV (reference sequence). For the CDR3, the DNA is TGTGCCAGCAGTACCTCAGCGGGGTACTACGAGCAGTACTTC. As protein: CASSTSAGYYEQYF.

The V gene is TRBV6-1, the J gene TRBJ1-1; 8 bases align to TRBD1. The length of the CDR3 is 13 residues. Germline V gives CDR1 MNHNS, CDR2 SASEGT. After removal of 10 bases from V and 3 bases from J, the junction contained 7 bases not matched to a gene. The CDR3 DNA is TGTGCCATAACCAGGGGGCTCGACACTGAAGCTTTCTTT. Translation: CAITRGLDTEAFF.

The V and J genes are TRBV27 and TRBJ1-2; the D is unclear. The germline CDR1 and CDR2 sequences are MNHEY and SMNVEV (reference sequence). There are 15 residues in the CDR3. Trimming shortened V by 6 bases and J by 8 bases, and 22 bases separated the two germline ends. In nucleotides, the CDR3 is TGTGCCAGCAGCTCTACCCCAGTGACGACTGGCGGCTACACCTTC. This gives the protein CASSSTPVTTGGYTF.

The chain carries TRBV4-1 and TRBJ1-2, with a tentative D call TRBD1 (5 bases). Trimming removed 1 base at V and 3 bases at J, with 15 bases between. The CDR3 is made up of 16 amino acids. CDR1 and CDR2 (germline): MGHRA, YSYEKL. CDR3 coding DNA: TGCGCCAGCAGCCAAGGACCTCGACAGCTATACTATGGCTACACCTTC. Encoded protein: CASSQGPRQLYYGYTF.

The J gene is TRBJ2-7, the V gene TRBV5-1, with a weak D call TRBD2 (5 bases). V lost 1 base to trimming and J lost 2 bases, with 13 bases between them. CDR1 SGHRS and CDR2 YFSETQ come from the germline V gene. This CDR3 is built from 15 residues. The CDR3 nucleotides are TGCGCCAGCAGCTTGCGACCCTCTAGCACCTACGAGCAGTACTTC. It specifies CASSLRPSSTYEQYF.

The rearrangement uses TRBV18 and TRBJ2-5, with 10 bases fitting TRBD2. The end of the DNA aligns better with TRBJ2-7, so the J call may be wrong. The CDR3 sequence is 16 residues long. Germline V lookup: CDR1 KGHSH, CDR2 LQKENI. As DNA, the CDR3 is TGTGCCAGCTCACCTTGGGCTAGCGGGAGCCCAGGCGAGCAGTACTTC. Translation gives CASSPWASGSPGEQYF.

V is TRBV19 and J is TRBJ2-5, with D possibly matching TRBD2 (6 bases). From germline, CDR1 is LNHDA and CDR2 SQIVND (reference sequence). The length of the CDR3 is 15 residues. V gave up 3 bases and J gave up 2 bases, with 13 bases separating them. The DNA for the CDR3 is TGTGCCAGTAGTATCTACGGGGAGGATCAAGAGACCCAGTACTTC. This sequence encodes CASSIYGEDQETQYF.